This T cell receptor beta chain was sequenced for a study of technical replicates of blood from several donors. Per germline, CDR1 SGHDT and CDR2 YYEEEE. Trimming removed 0 bases at V and 0 bases at J, with 9 bases between. The CDR3 spans 15 residues. Here immunoSEQ multiplex PCR was the method, and the copy in TCRdb shows in-frame clones only, minus some. The sample contains about 72,000 clones, 92% of which appear only once. The sequenced material came from T cells isolated from PBMCs. The chain joins TRBV5-6 to TRBJ2-5; D is possibly TRBD2 (6 bases). The receptor was isolated from a human donor in good health. CDR3 DNA sequence: TGTGCCAGCAGCTTGGCCTGGACTAACCAAGAGACCCAGTACTTC. This translates into CASSLAWTNQETQYF.